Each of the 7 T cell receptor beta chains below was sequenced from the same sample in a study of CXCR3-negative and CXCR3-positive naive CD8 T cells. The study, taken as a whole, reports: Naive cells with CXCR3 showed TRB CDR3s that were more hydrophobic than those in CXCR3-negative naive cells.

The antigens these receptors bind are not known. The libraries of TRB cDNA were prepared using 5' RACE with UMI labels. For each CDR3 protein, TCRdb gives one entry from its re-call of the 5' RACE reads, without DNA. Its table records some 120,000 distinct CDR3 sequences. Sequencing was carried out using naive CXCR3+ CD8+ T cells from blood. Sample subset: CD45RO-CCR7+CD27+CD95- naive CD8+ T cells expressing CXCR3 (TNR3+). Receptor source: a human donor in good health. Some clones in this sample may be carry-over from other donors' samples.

The CDR3 region is CASSSSGPYNEQFF. The genes are TRBV7-3 and TRBJ2-1; the D call from TCRdb, TRBD2, cannot be confirmed without DNA. CDR1 SGHTA and CDR2 FQGTGA come from the germline V gene. This CDR3 has 14 residues. Using reference TRBV7-3 and TRBJ2-1 for the parts outside the CDR3, the full variable domain is GAGVSQTPSNKVTEKGKYVELRCDPISGHTALYWYRQSLGQGPEFLIYFQGTGAADDSGLPNDRFFAVRPEGSVSTLKIQRTERGDSAVYLCASSSSGPYNEQFFGPGTRLTVL.

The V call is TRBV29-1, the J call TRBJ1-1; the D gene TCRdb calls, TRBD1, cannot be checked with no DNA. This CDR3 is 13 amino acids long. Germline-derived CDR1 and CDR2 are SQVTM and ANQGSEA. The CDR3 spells CSPVGRDGIEAFF. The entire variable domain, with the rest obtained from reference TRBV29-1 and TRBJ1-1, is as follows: SAVISQKPSRDICQRGTSLTIQCQVDSQVTMMFWYRQQPGQSLTLIATANQGSEATYESGFVIDKFPISRPNLTFSTLTVSNMSPEDSSIYLCSPVGRDGIEAFFGQGTRLTVV.

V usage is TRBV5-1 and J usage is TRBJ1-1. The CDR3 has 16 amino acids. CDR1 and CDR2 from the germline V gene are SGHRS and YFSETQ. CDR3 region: CASSLLFVGGSTEAFF.

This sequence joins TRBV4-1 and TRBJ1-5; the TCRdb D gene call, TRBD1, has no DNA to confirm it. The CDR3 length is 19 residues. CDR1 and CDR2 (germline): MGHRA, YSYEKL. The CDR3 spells CASSQDLGRGMRSNQPQHF.

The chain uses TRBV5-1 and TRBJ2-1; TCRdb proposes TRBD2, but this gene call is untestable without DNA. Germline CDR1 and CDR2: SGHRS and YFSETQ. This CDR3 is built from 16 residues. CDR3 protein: CASSNGLAGFYNEQFF.

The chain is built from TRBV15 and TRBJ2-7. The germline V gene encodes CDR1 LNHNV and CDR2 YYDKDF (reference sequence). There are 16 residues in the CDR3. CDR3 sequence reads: CATSRLGRQGSYEQYF.

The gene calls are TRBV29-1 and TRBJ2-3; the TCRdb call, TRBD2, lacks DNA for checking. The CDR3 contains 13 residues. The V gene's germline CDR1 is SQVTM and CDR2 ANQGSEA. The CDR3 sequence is CSVLLAKTDTQYF.